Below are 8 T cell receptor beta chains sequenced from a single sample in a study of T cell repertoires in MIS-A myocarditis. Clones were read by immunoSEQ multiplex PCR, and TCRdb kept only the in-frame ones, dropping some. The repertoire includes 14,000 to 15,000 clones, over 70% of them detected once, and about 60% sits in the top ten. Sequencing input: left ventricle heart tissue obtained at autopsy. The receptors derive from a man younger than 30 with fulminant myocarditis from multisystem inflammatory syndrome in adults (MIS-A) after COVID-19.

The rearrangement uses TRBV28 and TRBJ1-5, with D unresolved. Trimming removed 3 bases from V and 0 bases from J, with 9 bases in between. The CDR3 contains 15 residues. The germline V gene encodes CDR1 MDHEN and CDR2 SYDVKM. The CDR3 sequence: CASSFPDGSNQPQHF. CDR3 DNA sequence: TGTGCCAGCAGTTTCCCCGACGGTAGCAATCAGCCCCAGCATTTT. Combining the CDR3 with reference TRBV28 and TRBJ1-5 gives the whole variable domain DVKVTQSSRYLVKRTGEKVFLECVQDMDHENMFWYRQDPGLGLRLIYFSYDVKMKEKGDIPEGYSVSREKKERFSLILESASTNQTSMYLCASSFPDGSNQPQHFGDGTRLSIL.

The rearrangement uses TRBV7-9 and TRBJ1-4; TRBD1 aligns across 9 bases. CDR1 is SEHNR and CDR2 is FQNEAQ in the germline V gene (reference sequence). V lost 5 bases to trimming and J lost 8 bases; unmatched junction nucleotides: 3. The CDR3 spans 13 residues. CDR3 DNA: TGTGCCAGCAGCACCGGGACAGGGGAAAAACTGTTTTTT. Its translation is CASSTGTGEKLFF.

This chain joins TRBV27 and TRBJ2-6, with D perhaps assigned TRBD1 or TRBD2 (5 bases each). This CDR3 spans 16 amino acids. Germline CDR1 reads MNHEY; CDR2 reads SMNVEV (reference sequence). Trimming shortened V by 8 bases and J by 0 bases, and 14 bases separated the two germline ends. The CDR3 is CASGPGASSGANVLTF. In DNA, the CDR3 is TGTGCCAGCGGACCCGGGGCCAGCTCTGGGGCCAACGTCCTGACTTTC.

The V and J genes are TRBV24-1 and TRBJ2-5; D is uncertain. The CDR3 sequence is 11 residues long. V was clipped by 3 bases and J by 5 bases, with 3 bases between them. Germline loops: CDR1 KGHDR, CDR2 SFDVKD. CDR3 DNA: TGTGCCACCAGTGATCGGGAGACCCAGTACTTC. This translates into CATSDRETQYF.

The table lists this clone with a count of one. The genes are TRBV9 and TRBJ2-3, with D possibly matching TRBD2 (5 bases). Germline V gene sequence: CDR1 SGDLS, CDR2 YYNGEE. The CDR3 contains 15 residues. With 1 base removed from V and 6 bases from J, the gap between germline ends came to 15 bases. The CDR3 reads CASSVRSLGGDTQYF. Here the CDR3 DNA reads TGTGCCAGCAGCGTAAGAAGTTTAGGAGGCGATACGCAGTATTTT.

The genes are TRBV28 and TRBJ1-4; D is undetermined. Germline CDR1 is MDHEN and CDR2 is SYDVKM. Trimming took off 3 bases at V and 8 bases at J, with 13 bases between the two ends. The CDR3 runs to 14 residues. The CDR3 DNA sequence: TGTGCCAGCAGTTTTCAAGGGTTCGCAGAAAAACTGTTTTTT. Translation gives CASSFQGFAEKLFF.

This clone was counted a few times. CDR3 DNA: TGTGCCAGCAGTCCCCCCGGGACCTACGAGCAGTACTTC. Protein sequence: CASSPPGTYEQYF. The chain has TRBV28 and TRBJ2-7; perhaps TRBD2 as D (5 bases). CDR1 is MDHEN, CDR2 SYDVKM, per germline. V gave up 5 bases and J gave up 2 bases, with 10 bases separating them. The CDR3 covers 13 residues.

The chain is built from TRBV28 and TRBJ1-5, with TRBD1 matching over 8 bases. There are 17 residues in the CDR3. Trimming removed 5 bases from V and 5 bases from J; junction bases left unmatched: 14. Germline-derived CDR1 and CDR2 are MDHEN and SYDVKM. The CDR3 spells CASSPIPLTGADQPQHF. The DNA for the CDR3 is TGTGCCAGCAGTCCCATCCCATTGACAGGGGCAGATCAGCCCCAGCATTTT.